The present T cell receptor (beta chain) was sequenced within a study of blood T cell repertoires in COVID-19. Profiled with immunoSEQ multiplex PCR; TCRdb holds only in-frame clones, not every one. The table records approximately 300,000 clones, about 82% of them present only once. Trimming took off 7 bases at V and 6 bases at J, with 15 bases between the two ends. Per the germline V gene, CDR1 is SNHLY and CDR2 is FYNNEI. The CDR3 contains 14 residues. This sequence joins TRBV2 and TRBJ2-2, with D tentatively TRBD2 (6 bases). This receptor was obtained from a woman between 45 and 60 years old with acute or convalescent COVID-19. Sequenced: peripheral blood. CDR3 amino acids: CASKRVLVPGELFF. In DNA form, the CDR3 reads TGTGCCAGCAAGCGGGTTCTGGTCCCCGGGGAGCTGTTTTTT.